Sequencing of this TCR beta chain was carried out in a study of shared clonotypes between healthy human individuals. The CDR3 runs 13 residues. The V and J ends lost 6 bases and 0 bases respectively, with 9 bases between them. Germline loops: CDR1 MDHEN, CDR2 SYDVKM. Positively selected for CCR7, the CD45RO-negative cells used as naive CD8 cells excluded terminally differentiated effector memory CD45RA+ cells. Generated by immunoSEQ multiplex PCR, the TCRdb table keeps only in-frame clones and is missing some. Altogether about 750,000 clones are present, more than 85% being singletons, with the ten largest covering approximately 25%.

This chain joins TRBV28 and TRBJ2-7; D unclear. The sequencing input was naive CD8+ T cells sorted from blood. This clonotype was sampled from a man in his thirties or forties in good health. This CDR3 is CASSFDGSYEQYF. In DNA form, the CDR3 reads TGTGCCAGCAGCTTCGACGGCTCCTACGAGCAGTACTTC.